This T cell receptor beta chain was documented in a study of T cell clones after liver transplantation (dated by TCRdb to between 2019 and 2020). General notes on the study: Samples were obtained from ITN030ST, a randomized trial in which withdrawal of immunosuppression was attempted within 2 years of liver transplantation. Three of the eight recipients were HCV-positive; the others were transplanted for non-autoimmune, non-viral indications. As an antigen-independent comparator for donor-reactive sequences, third party-reactive TCRbeta sequences were also identified from pre-transplant MLRs. The studied cohort comprised 8 liver transplant recipients, 3 classified as tolerant and 5 as non-tolerant. Blood samples were taken pre-transplant, pre-randomization before withdrawal, and post-randomization after full withdrawal or failed withdrawal. The subjects received no induction therapy and were kept on standard immunosuppression until randomization at 12-24 months post-transplant. Tolerance was defined as complete immunosuppression withdrawal for at least one year with no rise in liver enzymes beyond twice the upper limit of normal. Donor-reactive T cell clones were identified by TCRbeta sequencing following a pre-transplant mixed lymphocyte reaction and were subsequently tracked in post-transplant blood.

High-throughput TCRbeta CDR3 sequencing of frozen genomic DNA was performed by immunoSEQ, with PCR amplification, mapping, bias correction and internal controls included. The original pipeline was this. Productive rearrangements were kept, and unique TCRbeta sequences were defined by CDR3 nucleotide sequence plus V and J gene. For a sequence to be called donor-reactive, it needed a frequency of at least 0.01% and at least 5-fold expansion in CFSE-low cells compared with unstimulated pre-transplant cells. Per-subject minimum frequency thresholds, based on the lowest-template unstimulated sample, ensured at least 90% detection power. Jensen-Shannon divergence between the top 1000 TCRbeta sequences post-transplant and pre-transplant was used to measure repertoire turnover. Changes in detection of donor-reactive sequences were assessed with two-sided Fisher's exact tests. TCRdb's version of the immuneACCESS table is confined to in-frame rearrangements and falls short of the full clone set. An unresolved V gene accounts for under half of the shortfall where checked; the remainder is of unknown origin. V and J calls and clone size follow that table, whereas D and trimming were derived from the DNA. Recorded for this sample are 93,000 or so clones; 80% to 90% of them occurred a single time. The ten largest clones take up around 2.9% of the sample.

Inclusive of the bounding cysteine and phenylalanine, the CDR3 is 14 residues long. The CDR3 DNA has 42 bases and is translated from base 1. Between the V and J ends, shortened by 5 bases and 2 bases respectively, the junction contains 9 bases. The germline V gene provides CDR1 MNHEY and CDR2 SVGAGI. As regards this clone: No antigen is known for it. Per-base qualities were not stored, and no clone one base away is much larger.

What the study reported, not specific to this receptor: When repertoire turnover was taken into account, detection of donor-reactive sequences was significantly reduced in 7 of 8 subjects for CD4 and in 8 of 8 subjects for CD8. A significant post-transplant decrease in circulating donor-reactive CD4 TCRbeta sequences was observed in most of the 8 subjects, irrespective of tolerance or HCV status. Low numbers of available donor cells limited the measurable donor-reactive repertoire in two subjects. Without allograft tissue specimens, donor-reactive T cells may have migrated into the graft rather than being deleted. Donor-reactive sequences declined more than third party-reactive ones, suggesting partial antigen-specific deletion unrelated to withdrawal success. The conclusions were considered preliminary, being limited by small, heterogeneous patient numbers and non-standardized post-transplant time points.

Thawed unstimulated PBMCs were stained for CD3, CD4 and CD8 and FACS-sorted into CD3+CD4+ and CD3+CD8+ populations. Randomization to immunosuppression withdrawal applied to every one of the 8 studied subjects. Genomic DNA was isolated with the Qiagen DNeasy Blood and Tissue Kit. This specimen was CD4+ T cells from blood, taken around 49 months after liver transplant. The rearranged chain carries TRBV6-5 and TRBJ2-2; no D segment can be confidently identified. This sequence originates from a human patient who received a liver transplant. Some T cells may derive from the graft donor when a transplant has been performed. The DNA sequence is given as TGTGCCAGCAGTAGAACGGTCAACACCGGGGAGCTGTTTTTT. This is translated as CASSRTVNTGELFF.